The T cell receptor (beta chain) described here comes from a study of blood T cell repertoires in COVID-19. In the study overall: Donors in the United States, Italy and Spain gave samples during acute or convalescent COVID-19. In each case, the material was cDNA or gDNA derived from T cells, B-cell-depleted T cells, or PBMCs.

In the authors' methods: How many nucleated cells were present was estimated from reference gene primer amplification. Method: immunoSEQ multiplex PCR; TCRdb's copy keeps in-frame clones and lacks some. The V and J calls and clone size come from that table; D and trimming were worked out from the DNA. Among more than 80,000 clones listed, roughly 86% were seen once. The CDR3 contains 15 residues. V dropped 7 bases and J dropped 3; count of bases not matched to a gene: 9. Looked up from germline, CDR1 is GTSNPN and CDR2 is SVGIG (reference sequence). The V gene is TRBV30, the J gene TRBJ1-6; 7 positions match TRBD1. The sequenced sample consisted of peripheral blood. The TCR sequence derives from a man in his forties or fifties with active COVID-19. The CDR3 region has the DNA TGTGCCTTAGGGGGCAGGAGCCGCTATAATTCACCCCTCCACTTT. Translating gives CALGGRSRYNSPLHF.